These 29 T cell receptor beta chains originate from one sample sequenced in a study of CD8 T cells in ankylosing spondylitis. Study results and caveats: Within ankylosing spondylitis blood, a TCR beta motif made up of several highly homologous variants appeared to be characteristic.

These receptors are not linked to any known antigen. TCRdb reprocessed the 5' RACE reads with MiXCR, giving one entry per CDR3 protein. The top ten hold about 19% of the sample, which has over 600,000 distinct CDR3 sequences, 19% seen once. Sequenced sample: blood, either unsorted or a sorted T cell fraction (not recorded which). These receptors originate from a male donor with ankylosing spondylitis.

This clonotype came up a few times. The chain has TRBV5-1 and TRBJ2-7; the D gene is possibly TRBD1 (6 bases). V was trimmed by 5 bases and J by 5 bases, leaving 20 bases between them. The germline V gene has CDR1 SGHRS and CDR2 YFSETQ. The CDR3 is 15 amino acids. CDR3 sequence: CASSQGQTRGDEQYF. The CDR3 DNA reads as TGCGCCAGCAGTCAAGGACAGACCCGAGGGGACGAGCAGTACTTC.

This clonotype appeared a few times. The chain carries TRBV27 and TRBJ2-2; D not certain. CDR3 length: 14 amino acids. Deletions cut 6 bases from V and 3 bases from J, with 11 bases between. Germline V gene sequence: CDR1 MNHEY, CDR2 SMNVEV (reference sequence). The CDR3 DNA reads TGTGCCAGCAGGGCCCGAGGTGACACCGGGGAGCTGTTTTTT. Its translation: CASRARGDTGELFF.

In its sample, this clonotype was seen a few times. This sequence joins TRBV15 and TRBJ2-2; D is possibly TRBD2 (6 bases). This CDR3 comprises 16 residues. Trimming took off 0 bases at V and 4 bases at J, with 12 bases between the two ends. Germline lookup yields CDR1 LNHNV and CDR2 YYDKDF (reference sequence). CDR3 sequence: CATSREDKGGTGELFF. The CDR3 coding sequence is TGTGCCACCAGCAGAGAAGACAAGGGAGGCACCGGGGAGCTGTTTTTT.

The genes are TRBV10-3 and TRBJ1-2; D perhaps matches TRBD1 (6 bases). The CDR3 has 15 amino acids. Per germline, CDR1 ENHRY and CDR2 SYGVKD. Trimming pared 3 bases from V and 7 bases from J, leaving 18 bases between. The chain's CDR3 is CAISERGYESTGYTF. CDR3 DNA sequence: TGTGCCATCAGTGAAAGGGGGTACGAGTCAACTGGCTACACCTTC.

There are many counts of this clonotype. This chain joins TRBV12-3 or TRBV12-4 and TRBJ2-7; no firm D call. V lost 5 bases to trimming and J lost 4 bases, with 9 bases between them. This CDR3 comprises 12 residues. This chain's CDR3 is CASSPSLYEQYF. CDR3 bases: TGTGCCAGCAGTCCCTCCCTTTACGAGCAGTACTTC.

The rearrangement uses TRBV20-1 and TRBJ1-1, with a possible D match to TRBD1 (5 bases). CDR1 is DFQATT, CDR2 SNEGSKA, per germline (reference sequence). With 6 bases removed from V and 6 bases from J, the gap between germline ends came to 17 bases. The CDR3 has 13 residues. Written as DNA, the CDR3 is TGCAGTGCCGGTCTGGAGGAGGGGTCTGAAGCTTTCTTT. As protein: CSAGLEEGSEAFF.

This clonotype was seen many times. This chain joins TRBV20-1 and TRBJ2-3, with no clear D. The germline V gene encodes CDR1 DFQATT and CDR2 SNEGSKA (reference sequence). This CDR3 has 11 amino acids. Trimming left V 3 bases short and J 1 base short, with 2 bases between. This chain's CDR3 is CSARRTDTQYF. CDR3 nucleotide sequence: TGCAGTGCTAGGCGCACAGATACGCAGTATTTT.

This clonotype was picked up many times. The chain joins TRBV5-6 to TRBJ1-2, with TRBD1 matching 7 bases. Losses at the gene ends were 2 bases for V and 0 bases for J; bases not matched to a gene: 4. The CDR3 totals 15 residues. Germline V CDR1 and CDR2: SGHDT, YYEEEE. CDR3 protein: CASSFGTAPNYGYTF. In nucleotides, the CDR3 is TGTGCCAGCAGCTTCGGGACAGCGCCTAACTATGGCTACACCTTC.

The table lists this clonotype with a few counts. V is TRBV7-2 and J is TRBJ2-2; no clear D. CDR3 length: 14 residues. V lost 1 base and J lost 5, with 8 bases in between. Germline lookup yields CDR1 SGHTA and CDR2 FQGNSA. CDR3 in amino acids: CASSLVSPTGELFF. The CDR3 DNA sequence: TGTGCCAGCAGCTTAGTCAGCCCGACCGGGGAGCTGTTTTTT. Drawing the rest from reference TRBV7-2 and TRBJ2-2, the complete variable domain is GAGVSQSPSNKVTEKGKDVELRCDPISGHTALYWYRQSLGQGLEFLIYFQGNSAPDKSGLPSDRFSAERTGGSVSTLTIQRTQQEDSAVYLCASSLVSPTGELFFGEGSRLTVL.

This clonotype was counted a few times. The J gene is TRBJ2-5, the V gene TRBV28; 8 nucleotides agree with TRBD1. Looked up from germline, CDR1 is MDHEN and CDR2 is SYDVKM. CDR3 size: 14 residues. The J segment lost 5 bases and the V segment lost 3 bases, leaving 5 bases of the junction unmatched. CDR3 in DNA: TGTGCCAGCAGTTTTGGTTCAGGGGGCGAGACCCAGTACTTC. Its translation is CASSFGSGGETQYF.

This rearrangement joins TRBV5-5 to TRBJ2-1, with D uncertain. The CDR3 is 15 residues long. V dropped 3 bases and J dropped 7 bases, with 17 bases sitting between them. The germline V gene has CDR1 SGHKS and CDR2 YYEKEE (reference sequence). The CDR3 reads CASSSMATEWNEQFF. Here the CDR3 DNA reads TGTGCCAGCAGCTCCATGGCCACGGAGTGGAATGAGCAGTTCTTC.

This clonotype was seen once. The chain has TRBV18 and TRBJ2-5, with TRBD1 as a possible D gene (5 bases). V lost 3 bases and J 3 bases, leaving 11 bases between the germline ends. The germline CDR1 and CDR2 sequences are KGHSH and LQKENI. The CDR3 contains 14 residues. DNA of the CDR3: TGTGCCAGCTCACCCTCCGACAGAAAAGAGACCCAGTACTTC. Its protein product is CASSPSDRKETQYF.

This clonotype was detected ten times or more. The CDR3 sequence is CASSLGQGIYEQYF. CDR3 coding DNA: TGTGCCAGCAGTTTAGGGCAGGGGATATACGAGCAGTACTTC. This sequence joins TRBV12-3 or TRBV12-4 and TRBJ2-7; D might be TRBD1 (6 bases). Trimming took off 1 base at V and 4 bases at J, with 11 bases between the two ends. The CDR3 length is 14 residues.

The chain is built from TRBV20-1 and TRBJ2-5; 16 bases fit TRBD2. Trimming cost V 2 bases and J 2 bases; bases outside gene matches: 5. The CDR3 spans 17 residues. Germline V gives CDR1 DFQATT, CDR2 SNEGSKA (reference sequence). The CDR3 protein is CSARKGLAGGLQETQYF. CDR3 coding DNA: TGCAGTGCTAGAAAGGGACTAGCGGGGGGGCTTCAAGAGACCCAGTACTTC.

V is TRBV15 and J is TRBJ2-6, with 8 nucleotides matching TRBD1. Germline-derived CDR1 and CDR2 are LNHNV and YYDKDF (reference sequence). The CDR3 has 18 residues. After removal of 8 bases from V and 0 bases from J, the junction contained 12 bases not matched to a gene. This CDR3 is CATSDPGQAASGANVLTF. CDR3 DNA sequence: TGTGCCACCTCAGATCCGGGACAGGCCGCCTCTGGGGCCAACGTCCTGACTTTC.

This chain uses TRBV12-3 or TRBV12-4 with TRBJ2-2, with 10 bases that match TRBD1. The CDR3 sequence is 16 residues long. J was trimmed by 6 bases and V by 5 bases; bases with no gene match: 9. For the CDR3, the DNA is TGTGCCAGCAGTCCTCAGGGGACAGGGGACGCCGGGGAGCTGTTTTTT. This translates into CASSPQGTGDAGELFF.

V gene TRBV2 combines with J gene TRBJ2-3; 8 bases are a match to TRBD1. Unmatched junction bases numbered 12, after V lost 7 bases and J lost 6 bases. This CDR3 has 15 residues. CDR1 is SNHLY, CDR2 FYNNEI, per germline. The CDR3 nucleotides are TGTGCCAGCACCTCGGGACAGGCAAGGCCTGATACGCAGTATTTT. Amino acids: CASTSGQARPDTQYF.

This clonotype was recorded many times. This rearrangement joins TRBV12-3 or TRBV12-4 to TRBJ1-5; D possibly corresponds to TRBD1 (5 bases). This CDR3 has 13 amino acids. Deletions cut 1 base from V and 6 bases from J, with 7 bases between. This CDR3 reads CASSLGGGQPQHF. DNA of the CDR3: TGTGCCAGCAGTTTAGGGGGGGGTCAGCCCCAGCATTTT.

The chain is built from TRBV15 and TRBJ1-4, with D tentatively TRBD1 (5 bases). CDR3 length: 14 residues. The germline gives CDR1 LNHNV, CDR2 YYDKDF (reference sequence). The V and J ends lost 3 bases and 3 bases respectively, with 8 bases between them. CDR3 loop: CATSRGGANEKLFF. The CDR3 coding sequence is TGTGCCACCAGCAGGGGGGGAGCTAATGAAAAACTGTTTTTT.

Only a few counts were recorded for this clonotype. V is TRBV7-9 and J is TRBJ1-5; D uncertain. The CDR3 covers 13 residues. Germline V gene sequence: CDR1 SEHNR, CDR2 FQNEAQ (reference sequence). The germline V and J ends were trimmed by 4 bases and 11 bases, with 15 bases remaining between them. Written as DNA, the CDR3 is TGTGCCAGCAGCTCAGACGGAATTTCGGCCCAGCATTTT. It codes for CASSSDGISAQHF.

The chain employs TRBV6-6 and TRBJ1-4; 8 positions match TRBD1. V lost 8 bases to trimming and J lost 7 bases; unmatched junction nucleotides: 6. This CDR3 contains 13 residues. Germline-derived CDR1 and CDR2 are MNHNY and SVGAGI (reference sequence). CDR3 bases: TGTGCCAGCGCAACAGGGGGAGGTGAAAAACTGTTTTTT. Translating it yields CASATGGGEKLFF.

This clonotype came up a few times. V is TRBV3-1 and J is TRBJ2-3, with TRBD1 as a possible D gene (5 bases). The CDR3 contains 15 residues. V was pared by 1 base and J by 0 bases, with 8 bases between. The V gene's germline CDR1 is LGHDT and CDR2 YNNKEL (reference sequence). The CDR3 region has the DNA TGTGCCAGCAGCCAAGCCAGGGTTAGCACAGATACGCAGTATTTT. Residues: CASSQARVSTDTQYF.

This clonotype was found many times. V and J are TRBV7-2 and TRBJ2-1; 8 positions match TRBD2. Germline lookup yields CDR1 SGHTA and CDR2 FQGNSA. This CDR3 spans 14 amino acids. V lost 3 bases and J lost 4; bases outside the gene matches: 2. This CDR3 reads CASSFIAGYNEQFF. In DNA form, the CDR3 reads TGTGCCAGCAGCTTCATAGCGGGGTACAATGAGCAGTTCTTC.

This chain uses TRBV6-1 with TRBJ2-2; TRBD1 matches 9 bases. The CDR3 is made up of 15 amino acids. Per germline, CDR1 MNHNS and CDR2 SASEGT. Germline trimming cut 6 bases from V and 4 bases from J; bases unmatched to any gene: 6. The CDR3 coding sequence is TGTGCCAGCAGCCGCGGGACAGGGATCACCGGGGAGCTGTTTTTT. Translation: CASSRGTGITGELFF.

This clonotype was found once. This chain uses TRBV27 with TRBJ2-1; 9 nucleotides agree with TRBD1. Germline V gives CDR1 MNHEY, CDR2 SMNVEV (reference sequence). The V segment lost 8 bases and the J segment 4 bases; nucleotides outside the gene matches: 9. CDR3 length: 15 residues. The CDR3 DNA follows: TGTGCCAGCGGATTTGGGACAGGGTCATACAATGAGCAGTTCTTC. This translates into CASGFGTGSYNEQFF.

This clonotype was recorded at least ten times. The gene calls are TRBV15 and TRBJ1-1; no clear D gene. Per the germline V gene, CDR1 is LNHNV and CDR2 is YYDKDF (reference sequence). V was cut by 0 bases and J by 1 base, with 6 bases left in between. This CDR3 is built from 14 residues. Here the CDR3 reads CATSRDTANTEAFF. The CDR3 nucleotides read TGTGCCACCAGCAGAGATACCGCGAACACTGAAGCTTTCTTT.

The CDR3: CASSLGEQSSYEQYF. In DNA, the CDR3 is TGTGCCAGCAGCTTGGGTGAACAGAGCTCCTACGAGCAGTACTTC. The chain joins TRBV13 to TRBJ2-7; the D is unclear. The CDR3 totals 15 residues. V gave up 3 bases and J gave up 0 bases, with 12 bases separating them. Germline V lookup: CDR1 PRHDT, CDR2 FYEKMQ (reference sequence).

This clonotype came up a few times. This chain connects TRBV2 to TRBJ2-2; D not certain. This CDR3 is built from 13 residues. Trimming took 4 bases from V and 5 from J, leaving 8 bases between them. From germline, CDR1 is SNHLY and CDR2 FYNNEI. CDR3 amino acids: CASSGVFTGELFF. CDR3 nucleotide sequence: TGTGCCAGCAGTGGGGTATTTACCGGGGAGCTGTTTTTT. Looking up the rest from reference TRBV2 and TRBJ2-2 gives the full variable domain: EPEVTQTPSHQVTQMGQEVILRCVPISNHLYFYWYRQILGQKVEFLVSFYNNEISEKSEIFDDQFSVERPDGSNFTLKIRSTKLEDSAMYFCASSGVFTGELFFGEGSRLTVL.

This clonotype was seen once. The CDR3 region is CASSPWTSGRVWNEQFF. The CDR3 bases are TGTGCCAGCAGTCCCTGGACTAGCGGGAGAGTTTGGAATGAGCAGTTCTTC. The V and J genes are TRBV2 and TRBJ2-1, with 13 bases lining up with TRBD2. The J segment lost 7 bases and the V segment lost 5 bases, leaving 11 bases of the junction unmatched. Germline CDR1 and CDR2: SNHLY and FYNNEI. The CDR3 is 17 residues long.